The rows below give T cell receptor beta chains drawn from one sample of a study of blood T cell repertoires in COVID-19. Clones were read by immunoSEQ multiplex PCR, and TCRdb kept only the in-frame ones, dropping some. The repertoire holds about 240,000 clones, 83% seen once, with about 3.9% in the top ten. The sample taken for sequencing was PBMCs or T cells enriched from blood (not recorded which). Every receptor here comes from a woman aged 40 to 49 who had been exposed to COVID-19. The CDR3 runs from the conserved cysteine through the conserved F or W. Only some rows state a clone size, as once, few, many or a class for expanded clones.

v_call	j_call	clone_size	cdr3_aa
TRBV7-6	TRBJ2-7	once	CASSLGGTGRF
TRBV5-4	TRBJ2-7	once	CASSLGGQGAREQYF
TRBV7-9	TRBJ1-4	once	CASSSGDNNVEKLFF
TRBV28	TRBJ1-6	NA	CASAGGDSPLHF
TRBV27	TRBJ2-3	once	CASSQGTVSTDTQYF
TRBV6-2/TRBV6-3	TRBJ1-5	NA	CASSYSPLEVLAMNQPQHF
TRBV7-8	TRBJ2-1	NA	CASSEDTALVYNEQFF
TRBV11-3	TRBJ1-1	NA	CASSSTGVDTEAFF
TRBV18	TRBJ2-1	many	CASSPASAGQGNEQFF
TRBV7-2	TRBJ1-5	once	CASSLAGTGWNQPQHF
TRBV6-5	TRBJ2-7	NA	CASTPPGLTYEQYF
TRBV5-4	TRBJ2-7	NA	CASRSGTSGGAIYEQYF
TRBV29-1	TRBJ2-2	NA	CSVVGGRGTGELFF
TRBV7-9	TRBJ1-1	many	CASSPRTGSNTEAFF
TRBV11-3	TRBJ1-3	NA	CASSDRDRGLGNTIYF
TRBV9	TRBJ2-7	NA	CASSGTGTGLDEQYF
TRBV7-2	TRBJ1-2	NA	CASSKGGGRGGYTF
TRBV7-9	TRBJ2-2	NA	CASSPGQGYTGELFF
TRBV7-2	TRBJ2-1	NA	CASSPPGRRGHEQFF
TRBV27	TRBJ2-2	NA	CASSLFRGLDTGELFF
TRBV3-1/TRBV3-2	TRBJ1-6	NA	CASSPGQRGLGSPLHF
TRBV2	TRBJ1-1	NA	CASTRQGPTEAFF
TRBV6-5	TRBJ1-5	NA	CASSKTGNNQPQHF
TRBV18	TRBJ1-2	once	CASSPPVGAPGSGYTF
TRBV28	TRBJ1-2	once	CASSLGQGGGYTF
TRBV27	TRBJ2-5	NA	CASSLRGGRSGTPGETQYF
TRBV5-1	TRBJ1-3	few	CASSLSVGGSGNTIYF
TRBV19	TRBJ2-2	NA	CASRAGEGSVGELFF
TRBV19	TRBJ2-7	many	CASSMTPLLYEQYF
TRBV7-2	TRBJ2-1	NA	CASSKPGRAYNEQFF
TRBV2	TRBJ2-2	NA	CASSPRQGAGNTGELFF
TRBV2	TRBJ2-7	once	CASRPGRNVPYEQYF
TRBV19	TRBJ1-1	NA	CASSTSGRVTEAFF
TRBV28	TRBJ1-2	NA	CASSSPTRQGARFGYTF
TRBV7-2	TRBJ2-2	NA	CASSVTSGANTGELFF
TRBV28	TRBJ2-5	NA	CASRKTAQQETQYF
TRBV9	TRBJ2-1	NA	CASSAGTGSGNEQFF
TRBV18	TRBJ2-5	NA	CASSPPLSVHTKETQYF
TRBV6-5	TRBJ1-6	few	CASSYLGDSPLHF
TRBV5-1	TRBJ1-6	NA	CASSPKTGLRISPLHF
TRBV6-2/TRBV6-3	TRBJ2-6	NA	CASSYLFHSLSGANVLTF
TRBV7-9	TRBJ1-2	NA	CASSLVQGPYGYTF
TRBV21-1	TRBJ1-6	NA	CASRKQGLALTNSPLHF
TRBV7-8	TRBJ1-1	few	CASSPWGGASPEAFF
TRBV28	TRBJ2-2	NA	CAGQEGLAGGSTGELFF
TRBV30	TRBJ2-1	once	CAWSLGLGPGEQFF
TRBV6-6	TRBJ1-1	NA	CASRHPAGAFF
TRBV11-2	TRBJ2-5	NA	CASSFLSTSAETQYF